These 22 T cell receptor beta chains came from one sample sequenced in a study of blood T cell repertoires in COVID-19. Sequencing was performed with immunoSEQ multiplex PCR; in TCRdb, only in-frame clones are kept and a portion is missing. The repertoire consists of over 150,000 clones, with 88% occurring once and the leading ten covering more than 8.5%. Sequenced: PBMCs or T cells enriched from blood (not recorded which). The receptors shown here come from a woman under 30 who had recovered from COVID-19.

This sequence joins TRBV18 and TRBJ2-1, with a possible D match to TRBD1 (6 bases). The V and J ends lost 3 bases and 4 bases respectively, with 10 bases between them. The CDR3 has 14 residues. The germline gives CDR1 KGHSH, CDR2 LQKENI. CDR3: CASSPSQGYNEQFF. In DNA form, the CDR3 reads TGTGCCAGCTCACCTAGTCAGGGGTACAATGAGCAGTTCTTC.

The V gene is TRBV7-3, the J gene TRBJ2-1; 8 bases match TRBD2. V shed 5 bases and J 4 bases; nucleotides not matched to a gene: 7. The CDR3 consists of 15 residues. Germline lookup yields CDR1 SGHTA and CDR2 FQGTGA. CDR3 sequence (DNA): TGTGCCAGCAGCGCTCTAGCGGGCGGGTACAATGAGCAGTTCTTC. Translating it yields CASSALAGGYNEQFF.

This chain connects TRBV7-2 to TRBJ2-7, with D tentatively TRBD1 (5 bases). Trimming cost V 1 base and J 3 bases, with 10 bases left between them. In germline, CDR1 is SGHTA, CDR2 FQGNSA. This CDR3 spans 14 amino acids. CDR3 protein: CASSLVGALYEQYF. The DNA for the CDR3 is TGTGCCAGCAGCTTAGTAGGGGCCCTCTACGAGCAGTACTTC.

The CDR3 spells CASSSPREINEQYF. The CDR3 bases are TGTGCCAGCAGTAGCCCCCGGGAGATCAACGAGCAGTACTTC. V and J are TRBV6-5 and TRBJ2-7, with D possibly matching TRBD2 (6 bases). Germline values: CDR1 MNHEY, CDR2 SVGAGI. This CDR3 spans 14 amino acids. Trimming removed 5 bases from V and 5 bases from J, with 16 bases in between.

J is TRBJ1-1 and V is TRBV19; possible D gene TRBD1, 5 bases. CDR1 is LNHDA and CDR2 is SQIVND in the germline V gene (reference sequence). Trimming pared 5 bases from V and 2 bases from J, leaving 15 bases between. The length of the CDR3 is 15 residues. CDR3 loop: CASSQGANLNTEAFF. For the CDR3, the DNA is TGTGCCAGTAGTCAAGGGGCCAACTTAAACACTGAAGCTTTCTTT.

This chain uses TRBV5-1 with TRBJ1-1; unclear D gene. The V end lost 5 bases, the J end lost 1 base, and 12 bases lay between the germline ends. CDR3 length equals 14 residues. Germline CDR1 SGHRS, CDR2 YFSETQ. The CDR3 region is CASRSLITNTEAFF. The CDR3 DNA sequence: TGCGCCAGCAGGTCACTAATTACGAACACTGAAGCTTTCTTT. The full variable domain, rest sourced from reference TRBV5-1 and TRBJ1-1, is KAGVTQTPRYLIKTRGQQVTLSCSPISGHRSVSWYQQTPGQGLQFLFEYFSETQRNKGNFPGRFSGRQFSNSRSEMNVSTLELGDSALYLCASRSLITNTEAFFGQGTRLTVV.

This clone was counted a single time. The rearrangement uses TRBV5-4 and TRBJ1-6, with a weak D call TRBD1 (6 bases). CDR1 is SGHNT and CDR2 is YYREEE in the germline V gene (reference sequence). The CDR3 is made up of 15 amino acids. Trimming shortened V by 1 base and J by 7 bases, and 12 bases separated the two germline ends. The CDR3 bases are TGTGCCAGCAGCTTGTACAGGGACGGCAATTCACCCCTCCACTTT. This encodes CASSLYRDGNSPLHF.

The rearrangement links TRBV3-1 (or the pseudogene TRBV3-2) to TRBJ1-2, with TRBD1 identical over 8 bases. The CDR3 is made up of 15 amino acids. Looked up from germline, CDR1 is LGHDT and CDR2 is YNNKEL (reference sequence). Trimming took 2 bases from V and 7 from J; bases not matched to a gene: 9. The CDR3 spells CASSQWSGGAFGYTF. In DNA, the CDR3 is TGTGCCAGCAGCCAATGGTCAGGGGGCGCGTTTGGCTACACCTTC.

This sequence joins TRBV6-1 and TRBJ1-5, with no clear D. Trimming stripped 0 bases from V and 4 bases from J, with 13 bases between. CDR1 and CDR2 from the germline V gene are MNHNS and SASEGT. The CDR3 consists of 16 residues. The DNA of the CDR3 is TGTGCCAGCAGTGAAGCCGGGGAGGGCCCGAATCAGCCCCAGCATTTT. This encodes CASSEAGEGPNQPQHF.

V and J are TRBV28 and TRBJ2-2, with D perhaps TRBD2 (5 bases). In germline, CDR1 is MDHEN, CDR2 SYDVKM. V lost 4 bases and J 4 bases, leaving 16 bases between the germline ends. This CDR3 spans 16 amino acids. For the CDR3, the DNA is TGTGCCAGCAGTTCCCCCCGGACTGACTTCACCGGGGAGCTGTTTTTT. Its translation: CASSSPRTDFTGELFF.

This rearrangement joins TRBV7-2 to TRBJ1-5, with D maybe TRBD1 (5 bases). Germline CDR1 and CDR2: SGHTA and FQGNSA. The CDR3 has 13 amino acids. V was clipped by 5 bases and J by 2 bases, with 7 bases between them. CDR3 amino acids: CASSVRGNQPQHF. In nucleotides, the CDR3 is TGTGCCAGCAGCGTCAGGGGCAATCAGCCCCAGCATTTT.

The chain's CDR3 is CASSRQGWNTEAFF. CDR3 nucleotide sequence: TGCGCCAGCAGCCGACAGGGGTGGAACACTGAAGCTTTCTTT. V is TRBV5-1 and J is TRBJ1-1, with 8 bases lining up with TRBD1. CDR1 is SGHRS, CDR2 YFSETQ, per germline. V dropped 4 bases and J dropped 1; count of bases not matched to a gene: 3. The CDR3 is 14 amino acids.

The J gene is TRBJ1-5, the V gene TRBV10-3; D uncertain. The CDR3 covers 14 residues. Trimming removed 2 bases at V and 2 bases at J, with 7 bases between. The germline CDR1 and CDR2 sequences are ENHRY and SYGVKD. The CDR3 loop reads CAISEDYGNQPQHF. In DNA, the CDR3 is TGTGCCATCAGTGAGGACTATGGCAATCAGCCCCAGCATTTT.

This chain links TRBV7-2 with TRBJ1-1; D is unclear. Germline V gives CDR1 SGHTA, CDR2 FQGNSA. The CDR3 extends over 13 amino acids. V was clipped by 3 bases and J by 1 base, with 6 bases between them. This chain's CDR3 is CASSFGENTEAFF. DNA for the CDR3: TGTGCCAGCAGCTTCGGGGAGAACACTGAAGCTTTCTTT.

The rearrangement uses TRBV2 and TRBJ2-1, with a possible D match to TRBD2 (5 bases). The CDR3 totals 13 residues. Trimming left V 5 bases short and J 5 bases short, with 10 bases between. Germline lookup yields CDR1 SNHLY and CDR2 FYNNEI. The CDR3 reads CASSTRADNEQFF. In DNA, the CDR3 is TGTGCCAGCAGTACGCGGGCGGACAATGAGCAGTTCTTC.

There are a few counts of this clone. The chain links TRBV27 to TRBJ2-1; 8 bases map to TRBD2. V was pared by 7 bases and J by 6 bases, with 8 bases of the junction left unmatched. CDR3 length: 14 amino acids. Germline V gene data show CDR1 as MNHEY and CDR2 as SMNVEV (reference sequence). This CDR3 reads CASKRGGTRNEQFF. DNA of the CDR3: TGTGCCAGCAAGCGCGGGGGGACCCGCAATGAGCAGTTCTTC.

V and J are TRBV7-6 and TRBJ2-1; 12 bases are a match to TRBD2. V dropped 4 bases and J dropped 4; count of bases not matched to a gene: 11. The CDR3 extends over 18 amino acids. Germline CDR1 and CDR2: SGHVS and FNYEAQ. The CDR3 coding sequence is TGTGCCAGCAGCTCGAGACTAGCGGGAGAAGTTGGGTACAATGAGCAGTTCTTC. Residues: CASSSRLAGEVGYNEQFF. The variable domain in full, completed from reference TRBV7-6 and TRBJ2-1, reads GAGVSQSPRYKVTKRGQDVALRCDPISGHVSLYWYRQALGQGPEFLTYFNYEAQQDKSGLPNDRFSAERPEGSISTLTIQRTEQRDSAMYRCASSSRLAGEVGYNEQFFGPGTRLTVL.

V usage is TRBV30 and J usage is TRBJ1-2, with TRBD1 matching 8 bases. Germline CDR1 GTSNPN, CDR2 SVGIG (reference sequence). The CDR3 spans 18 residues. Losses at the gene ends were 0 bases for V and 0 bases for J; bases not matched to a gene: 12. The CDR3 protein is CAWSVLLKGQGTNYGYTF. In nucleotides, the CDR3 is TGTGCCTGGAGTGTACTGTTGAAAGGACAGGGAACTAACTATGGCTACACCTTC.

This CDR3 is CASSSLGRLAGGGTDTQYF. Written as DNA, the CDR3 is TGTGCCAGCAGCTCCCTAGGTAGACTAGCGGGAGGGGGCACAGATACGCAGTATTTT. The chain recombines TRBV7-3 with TRBJ2-3, with 14 bases matching TRBD2. Germline V gene sequence: CDR1 SGHTA, CDR2 FQGTGA. The CDR3 spans 19 residues. The J segment lost 1 base and the V segment lost 4 bases, leaving 10 bases of the junction unmatched.

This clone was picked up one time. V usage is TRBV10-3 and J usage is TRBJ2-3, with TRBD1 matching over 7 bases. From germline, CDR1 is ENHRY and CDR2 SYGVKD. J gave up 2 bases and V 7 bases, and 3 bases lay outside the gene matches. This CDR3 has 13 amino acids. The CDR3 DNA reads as TGTGCCATCACAGACAGGGCCACAGATACGCAGTATTTT. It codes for CAITDRATDTQYF.

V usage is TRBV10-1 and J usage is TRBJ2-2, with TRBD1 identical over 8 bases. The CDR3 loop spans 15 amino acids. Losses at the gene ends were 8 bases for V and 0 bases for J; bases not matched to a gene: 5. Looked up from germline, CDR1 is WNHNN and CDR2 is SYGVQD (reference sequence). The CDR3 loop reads CASEPTGANTGELFF. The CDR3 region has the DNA TGCGCCAGCGAACCGACAGGGGCGAACACCGGGGAGCTGTTTTTT.

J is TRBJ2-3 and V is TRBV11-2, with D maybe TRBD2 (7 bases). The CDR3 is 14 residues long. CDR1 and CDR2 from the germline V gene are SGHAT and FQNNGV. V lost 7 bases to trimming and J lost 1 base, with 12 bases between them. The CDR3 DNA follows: TGTGCCAGCACCGGGGGGCAGGGCACAGATACGCAGTATTTT. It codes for CASTGGQGTDTQYF.